Below, 19 T cell receptor beta chains from the same sample are listed, as sequenced in a study of cytomegalovirus exposure and HLA in healthy donors. The PCR used 60 Vbeta and 13 Jbeta primers. Clones were sequenced by immunoSEQ multiplex PCR, and TCRdb holds only the in-frame ones, with some missing. In the table there are some 140,000 clones, 79% of which are singletons. Sequencing input: PBMCs. These receptors came from a man between 18 and 35 years old in good health and CMV-seronegative.

Concerning this clone itself: At one end the junction does not follow the germline gene, possibly because of a read error. The chain couples TRBV7-9 to TRBJ1-1; D not certain. The CDR3 spans 14 residues. Germline CDR1 and CDR2: SEHNR and FQNEAQ (reference sequence). The CDR3 here is CSSSSRLGGTEAFF. In DNA, the CDR3 is TGTTCCAGCAGCTCCCGTCTGGGAGGCACTGAAGCTTTCTTT.

The V gene is TRBV6-1, the J gene TRBJ2-2; TRBD1 might be the D (5 bases). This CDR3 has 15 amino acids. V dropped 0 bases and J dropped 0 bases, with 5 bases sitting between them. The germline V gene encodes CDR1 MNHNS and CDR2 SASEGT. CDR3 in DNA: TGTGCCAGCAGTGAAGCCAGGGCGAACACCGGGGAGCTGTTTTTT. Protein product: CASSEARANTGELFF.

This clone was counted a single time. This chain uses TRBV7-2 with TRBJ1-3; weak D call: TRBD1 (6 bases). V dropped 1 base and J dropped 2 bases, with 15 bases sitting between them. Germline loops: CDR1 SGHTA, CDR2 FQGNSA. The CDR3 length is 17 residues. In DNA form, the CDR3 reads TGTGCCAGCAGCTTAGGGGGGCAGGGAATGGCTGGAAACACCATATATTTT. Translating gives CASSLGGQGMAGNTIYF.

V and J are TRBV5-1 and TRBJ2-4; D unclear. Germline assignment: CDR1 SGHRS and CDR2 YFSETQ. The V end lost 5 bases, the J end lost 0 bases, and 12 bases lay between the germline ends. This CDR3 has 15 amino acids. The CDR3 region has the DNA TGCGCCAGCAGGACGGATACAGTAGCCAAAAACATTCAGTACTTC. This codes for CASRTDTVAKNIQYF.

The CDR3: CASSLMGQGNHGYTF. The CDR3 DNA reads TGTGCCAGCAGCTTGATGGGACAGGGGAATCATGGCTACACCTTC. The J gene is TRBJ1-2, the V gene TRBV5-4, with 10 positions matching TRBD1. In germline, CDR1 is SGHNT, CDR2 YYREEE (reference sequence). The CDR3 length is 15 residues. V was clipped by 1 base and J by 6 bases; unmatched bases: 6. The full variable domain, completed using reference TRBV5-4 and TRBJ1-2, is ETGVTQSPTHLIKTRGQQVTLRCSSQSGHNTVSWYQQALGQGPQFIFQYYREEENGRGNFPPRFSGLQFPNYSSELNVNALELDDSALYLCASSLMGQGNHGYTFGSGTRLTVV.

This sequence joins TRBV5-5 and TRBJ2-7; D not resolved. Trimming took 0 bases from V and 2 from J, leaving 9 bases between them. The CDR3 runs 14 residues. Per germline, CDR1 SGHKS and CDR2 YYEKEE (reference sequence). DNA of the CDR3: TGTGCCAGCAGCTTGGGGCAGGCCACCTACGAGCAGTACTTC. Translating it yields CASSLGQATYEQYF. Together with reference TRBV5-5 and TRBJ2-7, the CDR3 gives the full variable domain: DAGVTQSPTHLIKTRGQQVTLRCSPISGHKSVSWYQQVLGQGPQFIFQYYEKEERGRGNFPDRFSARQFPNYSSELNVNALLLGDSALYLCASSLGQATYEQYFGPGTRLTVT.

V usage is TRBV30 and J usage is TRBJ2-7, with a tentative D call TRBD2 (6 bases). The germline V and J ends were trimmed by 2 bases and 9 bases, with 17 bases remaining between them. Germline values: CDR1 GTSNPN, CDR2 SVGIG (reference sequence). This CDR3 has 13 amino acids. The CDR3 sequence is CAWSIKGPGGQYF. CDR3 coding DNA: TGTGCCTGGAGTATTAAGGGGCCCGGGGGGCAGTACTTC.

The chain has TRBV4-3 and TRBJ2-1, with TRBD2 identical over 8 bases. The CDR3 is made up of 18 amino acids. Looked up from germline, CDR1 is LGHNA and CDR2 is YSLEER. V lost 0 bases and J lost 9; bases outside the gene matches: 16. CDR3 sequence reads: CASSQDLTSGNPWGEQFF. In DNA form, the CDR3 reads TGCGCCAGCAGCCAAGACCTAACTAGCGGCAACCCCTGGGGTGAGCAGTTCTTC.

The rearrangement joins TRBV5-1 to TRBJ1-2, with D unclear. This CDR3 has 11 amino acids. V was clipped by 4 bases and J by 4 bases, with 5 bases between them. From germline, CDR1 is SGHRS and CDR2 YFSETQ. CDR3 sequence reads: CASSVSYGYTF. The CDR3 coding sequence is TGCGCCAGCAGCGTGAGCTATGGCTACACCTTC.

V usage is TRBV5-1 and J usage is TRBJ1-2; D is unresolved. The CDR3 is 16 residues long. From germline, CDR1 is SGHRS and CDR2 YFSETQ. Between the trimmed V and J ends, which lost 0 bases and 5 bases, there was a span of 17 bases. The CDR3 loop is CASSLALQKQEYGYTF. The CDR3 DNA follows: TGCGCCAGCAGCTTGGCGTTACAGAAACAAGAATATGGCTACACCTTC.

Here the CDR3 reads CASSPGGQGDSPLHF. The CDR3 DNA is TGTGCCAGCTCCCCGGGGGGGCAGGGGGATTCACCCCTCCACTTT. V is TRBV5-6 and J is TRBJ1-6; 7 bases agree with TRBD1. This CDR3 is 15 amino acids long. Trimming cost V 7 bases and J 8 bases; bases outside gene matches: 12. The germline gives CDR1 SGHDT, CDR2 YYEEEE.

The rearrangement links TRBV5-4 to TRBJ1-3; a weak D match, TRBD1 (6 bases). Germline V gene data show CDR1 as SGHNT and CDR2 as YYREEE (reference sequence). The CDR3 is 16 residues long. Trimming took off 2 bases at V and 0 bases at J, with 12 bases between the two ends. The CDR3 is CASSFRGRVSGNTIYF. In DNA, the CDR3 is TGTGCCAGCAGCTTCAGGGGCAGGGTCTCTGGAAACACCATATATTTT.

The chain combines TRBV7-2 with TRBJ2-7; TRBD1 matches 9 bases. Looked up from germline, CDR1 is SGHTA and CDR2 is FQGNSA. The CDR3 runs to 18 residues. Trimming removed 1 base from V and 5 bases from J; junction bases left unmatched: 15. In DNA, the CDR3 is TGTGCCAGCAGCTTAGGTAGGGGGCTCGGGACAGGGCTCAACGAGCAGTACTTC. It yields the protein CASSLGRGLGTGLNEQYF.

J is TRBJ2-7 and V is TRBV19; the match to TRBD1 covers 8 bases. The CDR3 sequence is 14 residues long. The germline V gene has CDR1 LNHDA and CDR2 SQIVND (reference sequence). V lost 3 bases, J lost 5 bases, and 6 bases stayed unmatched. CDR3 sequence reads: CASSMMTGVDEQYF. CDR3 coding DNA: TGTGCCAGTAGTATGATGACAGGGGTGGACGAGCAGTACTTC.

The chain has TRBV6-4 and TRBJ1-4; possibly TRBD1 for D (5 bases). Between the trimmed V and J ends, which lost 3 bases and 7 bases, there was a span of 30 bases. The CDR3 totals 20 residues. Germline V gene lookup returns CDR1 MRHNA and CDR2 SNTAGT. CDR3 loop: CASSEPPRGHPKSLCEKLFF. CDR3 coding DNA: TGTGCCAGCAGTGAGCCTCCTAGGGGCCACCCTAAGTCCCTTTGTGAAAAACTGTTTTTT.

This clone turned up a few times. CDR3 sequence (DNA): TGTGCCAGCAGCCTCGGGACTAGCGGGGGGGCCCGGGTGAGTGAGACCCAGTACTTC. Protein sequence: CASSLGTSGGARVSETQYF. The chain joins TRBV7-9 to TRBJ2-5; 16 bases agree with TRBD2. With 5 bases clipped from V and 5 bases from J, the junction kept 14 bases outside the gene matches. The CDR3 extends over 19 amino acids. The germline gives CDR1 SEHNR, CDR2 FQNEAQ (reference sequence).

V is TRBV6-5 and J is TRBJ1-3; D is unclear. Germline V gene sequence: CDR1 MNHEY, CDR2 SVGAGI. V dropped 0 bases and J dropped 3 bases, with 9 bases sitting between them. The CDR3 runs to 15 residues. The CDR3 DNA sequence: TGTGCCAGCAGTTACTCGAAACAGAATGGAAACACCATATATTTT. It codes for CASSYSKQNGNTIYF.

The gene calls are TRBV30 and TRBJ1-3; D is ambiguous. The CDR3 spans 14 residues. CDR1 is GTSNPN and CDR2 is SVGIG in the germline V gene (reference sequence). V was clipped by 5 bases and J by 8 bases, with 19 bases between them. The CDR3 DNA reads TGTGCCTGGGCCCGCGGCCCCCCTCTTCACACCATATATTTT. Amino acids: CAWARGPPLHTIYF.

The chain links TRBV30 to TRBJ1-1; a weak D match, TRBD1 (5 bases). CDR1 GTSNPN and CDR2 SVGIG come from the germline V gene (reference sequence). The length of the CDR3 is 10 residues. V was pared by 5 bases and J by 11 bases, with 12 bases between. The CDR3 nucleotides are TGTGCCTGGTTTGACGGGGGGGCTTTCTTT. Its protein is CAWFDGGAFF.